This paragraph covers one T cell receptor (beta chain) sequence. Antigen unknown. The data derive from a study of T cell responses to AZD1222 COVID-19 vaccine. The study, taken as a whole, reports: A mostly white British donor set with more females was recruited, and clonal diversity was possibly underestimated.

The CDR3 totals 15 residues. Germline V CDR1 and CDR2: LNHDA, SQIVND (reference sequence). Unmatched junction bases numbered 10, after V lost 3 bases and J lost 7 bases. Here immunoSEQ multiplex PCR was the method, and the copy in TCRdb shows in-frame clones only, minus some. Of under 30,000 clones listed, 92% are singletons. This sequence was found in an adult who received the AZD1222 COVID-19 vaccine. The chain uses TRBV19 and TRBJ2-5; 8 bases match TRBD1. The sequenced sample was peripheral blood, obtained 28 days after the second AZD1222 dose. CDR3 loop: CASSIPQGAGGTQYF. The CDR3 coding sequence is TGTGCCAGTAGTATCCCGCAGGGGGCCGGGGGGACCCAGTACTTC.